The text below deals with one T cell receptor (beta chain). The data originate from a study of cytomegalovirus exposure and HLA in healthy donors. The data were produced by immunoSEQ multiplex PCR, yet TCRdb's version contains in-frame clones alone and is incomplete. The data contain fewer than 350,000 clones, roughly 90% of them singletons. The sample was PBMCs. The TCR originated in a woman in her late teens or twenties in good health and CMV-seronegative.

CDR3 protein: CASSYMGLGHNEQFF. The CDR3 DNA reads TGTGCCAGCAGTTATATGGGACTCGGTCACAATGAGCAGTTCTTC. This chain joins TRBV6-5 and TRBJ2-1; D perhaps matches TRBD2 (6 bases). The CDR3 sequence is 15 residues long. Germline V lookup: CDR1 MNHEY, CDR2 SVGAGI. Trimming removed 3 bases at V and 5 bases at J, with 14 bases between.